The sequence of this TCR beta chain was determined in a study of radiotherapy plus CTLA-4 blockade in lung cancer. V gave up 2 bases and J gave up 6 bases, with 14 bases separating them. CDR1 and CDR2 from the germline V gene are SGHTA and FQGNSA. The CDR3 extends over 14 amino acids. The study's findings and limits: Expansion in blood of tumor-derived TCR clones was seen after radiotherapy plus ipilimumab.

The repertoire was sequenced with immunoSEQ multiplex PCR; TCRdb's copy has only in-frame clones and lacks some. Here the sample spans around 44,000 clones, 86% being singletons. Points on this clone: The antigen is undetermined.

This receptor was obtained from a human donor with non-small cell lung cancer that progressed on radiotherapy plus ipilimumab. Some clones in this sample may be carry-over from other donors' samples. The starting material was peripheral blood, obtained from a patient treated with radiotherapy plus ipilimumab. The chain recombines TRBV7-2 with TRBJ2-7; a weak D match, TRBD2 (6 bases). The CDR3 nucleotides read TGTGCCAGCAGCTTATTGGTGTCTAGCGCCGAGCAGTACTTC. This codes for CASSLLVSSAEQYF.